These 13 T cell receptor beta chains were sequenced from one sample in a study of blood T cell repertoires in COVID-19. TCRdb keeps only in-frame clones here, not all; method: immunoSEQ multiplex PCR. The data hold 150,000 to 200,000 clones, with 84% observed a single time. Specimen: peripheral blood. These receptor sequences come from a human donor with acute or convalescent COVID-19. The donor label of this sample is uncertain.

The count of this clone is one. This chain uses TRBV5-1 with TRBJ1-1; TRBD1 is a possible D gene (6 bases). This CDR3 has 15 amino acids. The V and J ends lost 1 base and 5 bases respectively, with 15 bases between them. Looked up from germline, CDR1 is SGHRS and CDR2 is YFSETQ. The CDR3 DNA follows: TGCGCCAGCAGCTTGTCGCCGGGTCAGGGGACTGAAGCTTTCTTT. It yields the protein CASSLSPGQGTEAFF.

V is TRBV3-1 (or the pseudogene TRBV3-2) and J is TRBJ1-4; TRBD1 matches at 8 bases. Germline V gives CDR1 LGHDT, CDR2 YNNKEL (reference sequence). V lost 3 bases to trimming and J lost 8 bases; unmatched junction nucleotides: 8. CDR3 length equals 15 residues. CDR3 loop: CASSHRDRQGEKLFF. Written as DNA, the CDR3 is TGTGCCAGCAGCCATCGGGACAGGCAGGGGGAAAAACTGTTTTTT.

This chain uses TRBV6-5 with TRBJ1-3, with 9 bases that match TRBD1. This CDR3 spans 15 amino acids. The junction had 9 bases not matched to a gene; V was cut back by 4 bases and J by 8 bases. Germline V CDR1 and CDR2: MNHEY, SVGAGI. CDR3 sequence: CASSSWGQGADTIYF. The CDR3 bases are TGTGCCAGCAGTTCGTGGGGACAGGGAGCGGACACCATATATTTT.

The chain couples TRBV6-4 to TRBJ1-1, with D unclear. Per the germline V gene, CDR1 is MRHNA and CDR2 is SNTAGT. CDR3 length equals 13 residues. V lost 4 bases, J lost 0 bases, and 6 bases lay in between. In nucleotides, the CDR3 is TGTGCCAGCAGTGCAGAGGTGAACACTGAAGCTTTCTTT. It is translated as CASSAEVNTEAFF.

V usage is TRBV20-1 and J usage is TRBJ2-7; possibly TRBD1 for D (8 bases). CDR1 DFQATT and CDR2 SNEGSKA come from the germline V gene (reference sequence). This CDR3 is 14 amino acids long. V shed 3 bases and J shed 7 bases, with 19 bases lying between them. CDR3 loop: CSASYRGGIGEQYF. DNA of the CDR3: TGCAGTGCTAGTTACAGGGGGGGAATAGGTGAGCAGTACTTC.

The chain couples TRBV15 to TRBJ1-2; D not resolved. The CDR3 contains 12 residues. V lost 1 base to trimming and J lost 4 bases, with 4 bases between them. CDR1 is LNHNV, CDR2 YYDKDF, per germline (reference sequence). The CDR3 DNA is TGTGCCACCAGCAGAGTGGCCTATGGCTACACCTTC. Translation: CATSRVAYGYTF.

This rearrangement joins TRBV2 to TRBJ1-2, with a weak D call TRBD1 (6 bases). The CDR3 length is 15 residues. The germline V gene has CDR1 SNHLY and CDR2 FYNNEI. Trimming removed 6 bases at V and 0 bases at J, with 14 bases between. The CDR3 loop reads CASRATGITNYGYTF. DNA of the CDR3: TGTGCCAGCAGGGCGACAGGAATCACTAACTATGGCTACACCTTC.

V is TRBV29-1 and J is TRBJ1-1; 7 bases are a match to TRBD1. Per the germline V gene, CDR1 is SQVTM and CDR2 is ANQGSEA. The CDR3 is 13 residues long. After removal of 3 bases from V and 3 bases from J, the junction contained 4 bases not matched to a gene. The CDR3 region has the DNA TGCAGCGTTGACAGGGGGAGAGACACTGAAGCTTTCTTT. Translation: CSVDRGRDTEAFF.

This clone was seen just once. This sequence joins TRBV30 and TRBJ1-4; D is possibly TRBD1 (5 bases). The ends were cut back, 4 bases at V and 0 bases at J, with 6 bases in the middle. From germline, CDR1 is GTSNPN and CDR2 SVGIG (reference sequence). The CDR3 is made up of 13 amino acids. DNA for the CDR3: TGTGCCTGGACAGGGTCAACTAATGAAAAACTGTTTTTT. Protein product: CAWTGSTNEKLFF.

This clone occurred a few times. The J gene is TRBJ2-2, the V gene TRBV5-1; no firm D call. CDR3 length: 15 residues. V gave up 0 bases and J gave up 5 bases, with 11 bases separating them. Germline CDR1 SGHRS, CDR2 YFSETQ. The CDR3 here is CASSLEASVTGELFF. For the CDR3, the DNA is TGCGCCAGCAGCTTGGAGGCCAGCGTGACCGGGGAGCTGTTTTTT.

The V and J genes are TRBV6-1 and TRBJ1-6, with TRBD1 matching 11 bases. The V gene end was trimmed by 5 bases and the J gene end by 10 bases; junction bases not matched to a gene: 4. The germline CDR1 and CDR2 sequences are MNHNS and SASEGT. The CDR3 consists of 14 residues. The CDR3 sequence is CASSPGQGASPLHF. CDR3 DNA sequence: TGTGCCAGCAGTCCCGGACAGGGGGCGTCACCCCTCCACTTT.

For the CDR3, the DNA is TGTGCCAGCAGCTTTTCCACCTCAGGGGAGCAGTACTTC. Protein sequence: CASSFSTSGEQYF. The chain has TRBV12-3 or TRBV12-4 and TRBJ2-7; a weak D match, TRBD1 (5 bases). The germline V and J ends were trimmed by 6 bases and 7 bases, with 16 bases remaining between them. The CDR3 contains 13 residues.

The chain employs TRBV7-9 and TRBJ2-5; 8 bases align to TRBD1. CDR3 length: 15 residues. Per germline, CDR1 SEHNR and CDR2 FQNEAQ (reference sequence). After removal of 0 bases from V and 7 bases from J, the junction contained 7 bases not matched to a gene. The CDR3 DNA reads TGTGCCAGCAGCTTAGCACAGGGGGAGGCGGGGACCCAGTACTTC. Encoded protein: CASSLAQGEAGTQYF.